The sequence of this T cell receptor (beta chain) was determined in a study of regulatory T cells in long-lasting Graves disease. The time point: persistent/refractory GD, antithyroid drugs over 5 years with positive TRAb. There was RNA extracted from PBMCs, and the TCR library was made from it. As collected, the peripheral blood samples measured roughly 10 milliliters each and went into EDTA tubes. V lost 5 bases and J lost 6, with 20 bases in between. The CDR3 loop spans 16 amino acids. The germline V gene encodes CDR1 SNHLY and CDR2 FYNNEI. There are many counts of this clonotype. Libraries of TCR beta came from iRepertoire HTBI primers plus Arm-PCR of CDR3 regions. As processed by the authors: Identification of gene segments yielded around 64 TRBV and around 13 TRBJ across samples. TCRdb fed the multiplex PCR reads into MiXCR, producing one record per CDR3 protein. None of the V and J calls come from the authors' own analysis; TCRdb made them. The repertoire includes about 470,000 distinct CDR3 sequences, under 25% of them detected once, and 6.5% to 8% sits in the top ten.

This TCR came from a female donor with Graves disease. The chain has TRBV2 and TRBJ1-5, with D maybe TRBD1 (6 bases). The sequenced sample was peripheral blood mononuclear cells (PBMCs), obtained when the disease was refractory, from a patient treated with antithyroid drugs. CDR3 bases: TGTGCCAGCAGTACCTCCTCGGACAGTGGGGGTCAGCCCCAGCATTTT. Protein product: CASSTSSDSGGQPQHF.